This T cell receptor (beta chain) stems from a study of cytomegalovirus exposure and HLA in healthy donors. Produced via immunoSEQ multiplex PCR; TCRdb's table is partial and in-frame only. The sample holds about 200,000 clones, approximately 78% seen once. Germline-derived CDR1 and CDR2 are SNHLY and FYNNEI. With 8 bases clipped from V and 0 bases from J, the junction kept 11 bases outside the gene matches. The CDR3 length is 18 residues. Sequences were obtained from PBMCs. This TCR came from a young woman in good health and CMV-seronegative. This chain joins TRBV2 and TRBJ1-4; TRBD1 matches at 11 bases. In DNA, the CDR3 is TGTGCCAGCGGATGGACAGGGGGCTTCATCGCAACTAATGAAAAACTGTTTTTT. Translated: CASGWTGGFIATNEKLFF.